This T cell receptor beta chain was profiled in a study of T-cell memory formation after mild COVID-19. The study, taken as a whole, reports: The study found contracting CD4+ clones mainly in CM and EM and contracting CD8+ clones in EMRA. Pre-infection memory carried some responding clones, suggesting that cross-reactive memory joined. Day 15 to 85 contractors were CD4/CD8 balanced; later expanders leaned CD4+. Proof of SARS-CoV-2 specificity was absent for the second-wave clones that crested on day 37.

TCRdb re-called the 5' RACE reads with MiXCR, one entry per CDR3 protein. The profile covers a few hundred thousand distinct CDR3 sequences, with more than 15% appearing a single time and 20% to 25% taken by the ten largest. This clonotype was seen a handful of times. What it binds is unknown. Trimming removed 4 bases from V and 5 bases from J, with 14 bases in between. The CDR3 is made up of 14 amino acids. The germline gives CDR1 MNHEY, CDR2 SMNVEV (reference sequence). The TCR sequence derives from a man younger than 35 who had mild COVID-19 (a few samples of this study predate the infection). Cell type and time point are not known. The chain employs TRBV27 and TRBJ2-5, with D unclear. Sample: PBMCs or a T cell subset sorted from them (not recorded which). CDR3 amino acids: CASSSSGVSETQYF. CDR3 sequence (DNA): TGTGCCAGCAGTTCCTCAGGCGTCTCGGAGACCCAGTACTTC.